Described below is a single T cell receptor beta chain sequence and its context. This entry is derived from a study of blood T cell repertoires in COVID-19. Trimming removed 5 bases from V and 2 bases from J; junction bases left unmatched: 5. Germline V gene data show CDR1 as MNHEY and CDR2 as SVGAGI. This CDR3 has 15 residues. The authors' processing: The authors estimated nucleated cell counts from reference gene primer amplification. Produced via immunoSEQ multiplex PCR; TCRdb's table is partial and in-frame only. D and trimming were read from the DNA, whereas the V and J calls and clone size are those reported in that table. This table has roughly 140,000 clones, roughly 79% appearing once.

This clonotype was obtained from a human donor with acute or convalescent COVID-19. The donor label of this sample is uncertain. The sequencing input was peripheral blood. The chain carries TRBV6-5 and TRBJ2-3, with 9 bases identical to TRBD2. CDR3: CASSILAGFTDTQYF. The CDR3 bases are TGTGCCAGCAGTATTCTAGCGGGGTTCACAGATACGCAGTATTTT.